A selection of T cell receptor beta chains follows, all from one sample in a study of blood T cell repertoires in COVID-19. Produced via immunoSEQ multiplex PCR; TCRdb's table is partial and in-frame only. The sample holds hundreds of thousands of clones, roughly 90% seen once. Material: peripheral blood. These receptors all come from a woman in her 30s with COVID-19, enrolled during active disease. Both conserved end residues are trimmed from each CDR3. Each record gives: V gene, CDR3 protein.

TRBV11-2 ASSFRLAGPTDTQY
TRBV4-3 ASSQETGTGGASPLH
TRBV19 ASSSAGGPSRETQY
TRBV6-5 ASSLKGGADTQY
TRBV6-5 ATRGQETQY
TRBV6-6 ASSLQRNEQF
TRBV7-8 ASSLAESTRDRILYSNQPQH
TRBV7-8 ASSLPGGTYEQY
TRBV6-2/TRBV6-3 ASSYGTVSPQH
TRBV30 AWSRDSPLH
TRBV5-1 ASSLDAQDSYGYT
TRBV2 ASSERTGTGGEQY
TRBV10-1 ASSESADSTDTQY
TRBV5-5 ASSLVFRNTGELF
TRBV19 ASSMAPGLAYNEQF
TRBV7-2 ASSSPVVLRRETQY
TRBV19 ASSIERLNYNEQF
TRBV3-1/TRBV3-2 ASSLRSGGQEY
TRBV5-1 ASRKGINEGSTDTQY
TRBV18 ASSPLSRGGRTDTQY
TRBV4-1 ASRRFHPPTGGRETQY
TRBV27 ASSLTGGRDEKLF
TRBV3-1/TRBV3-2 ASSHYTETQY
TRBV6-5 ASSGFGSPLH
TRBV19 ASSRENGISAQH
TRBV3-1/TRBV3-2 ASSPVSLTGELF
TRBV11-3 ASSFGGFRGGTDTQY
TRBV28 ASSTVPRGYGYT
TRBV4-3 ASSPRSETDTQY
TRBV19 ASREGQGPDQPQH
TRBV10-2 ASRTGEKLF
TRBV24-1 ATSTSPRTSGGAGNEQF
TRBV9 ASSAGQGAGSNQPQH
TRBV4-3 ASSQDYGASGRGTQY
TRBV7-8 ASSLGQGALGQPQH